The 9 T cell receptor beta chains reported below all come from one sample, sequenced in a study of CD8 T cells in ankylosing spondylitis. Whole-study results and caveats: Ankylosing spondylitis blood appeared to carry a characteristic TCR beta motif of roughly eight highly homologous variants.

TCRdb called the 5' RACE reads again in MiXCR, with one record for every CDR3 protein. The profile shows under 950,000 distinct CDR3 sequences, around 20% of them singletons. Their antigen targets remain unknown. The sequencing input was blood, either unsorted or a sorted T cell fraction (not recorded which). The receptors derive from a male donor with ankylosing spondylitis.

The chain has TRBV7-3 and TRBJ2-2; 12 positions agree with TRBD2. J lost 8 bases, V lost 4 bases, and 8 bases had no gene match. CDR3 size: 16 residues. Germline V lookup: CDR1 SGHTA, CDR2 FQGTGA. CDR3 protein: CASSYQTSGGGGELFF. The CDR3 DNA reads TGTGCCAGCAGCTACCAGACTAGCGGGGGAGGTGGGGAGCTGTTTTTT.

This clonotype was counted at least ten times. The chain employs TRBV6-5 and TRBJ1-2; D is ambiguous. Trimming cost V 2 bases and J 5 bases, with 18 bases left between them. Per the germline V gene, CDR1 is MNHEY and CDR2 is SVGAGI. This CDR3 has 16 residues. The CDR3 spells CASSYMDYLGKYGYTF. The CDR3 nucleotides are TGTGCCAGCAGTTACATGGACTACCTAGGAAAATATGGCTACACCTTC.

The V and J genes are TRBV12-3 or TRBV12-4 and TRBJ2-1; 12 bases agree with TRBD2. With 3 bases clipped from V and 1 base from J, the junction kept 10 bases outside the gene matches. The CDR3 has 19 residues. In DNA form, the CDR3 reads TGTGCCAGCAGTTTTGGCCTAGCGGGAGGGCCCAGGTCCTACAATGAGCAGTTCTTC. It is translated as CASSFGLAGGPRSYNEQFF.

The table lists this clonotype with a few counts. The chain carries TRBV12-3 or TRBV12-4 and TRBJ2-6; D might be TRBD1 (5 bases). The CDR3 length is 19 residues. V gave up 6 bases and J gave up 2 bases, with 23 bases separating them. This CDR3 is CASSYGGARFVAGANVLTF. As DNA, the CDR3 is TGTGCCAGCAGCTACGGTGGGGCCCGCTTTGTGGCTGGGGCCAACGTCCTGACTTTC.

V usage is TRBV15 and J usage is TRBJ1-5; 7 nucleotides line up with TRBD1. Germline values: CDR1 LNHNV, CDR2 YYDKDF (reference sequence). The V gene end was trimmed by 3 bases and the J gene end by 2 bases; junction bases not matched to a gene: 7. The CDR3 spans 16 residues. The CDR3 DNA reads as TGTGCCACCAGCAGCGCCCTCGGGACAGGCAATCAGCCCCAGCATTTT. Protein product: CATSSALGTGNQPQHF.

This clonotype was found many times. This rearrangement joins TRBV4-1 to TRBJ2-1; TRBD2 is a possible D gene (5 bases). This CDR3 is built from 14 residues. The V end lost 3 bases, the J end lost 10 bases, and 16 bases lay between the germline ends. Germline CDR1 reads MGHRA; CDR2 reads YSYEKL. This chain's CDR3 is CASSHETTTSEQFF. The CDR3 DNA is TGCGCCAGCAGCCATGAAACGACTACGTCCGAGCAGTTCTTC.

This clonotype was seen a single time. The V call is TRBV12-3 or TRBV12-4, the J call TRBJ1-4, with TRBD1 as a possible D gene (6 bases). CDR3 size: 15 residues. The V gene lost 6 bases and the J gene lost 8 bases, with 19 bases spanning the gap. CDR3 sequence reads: CASSPGGGGGEKLFF. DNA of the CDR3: TGTGCCAGCAGCCCTGGGGGGGGCGGTGGGGAAAAACTGTTTTTT.

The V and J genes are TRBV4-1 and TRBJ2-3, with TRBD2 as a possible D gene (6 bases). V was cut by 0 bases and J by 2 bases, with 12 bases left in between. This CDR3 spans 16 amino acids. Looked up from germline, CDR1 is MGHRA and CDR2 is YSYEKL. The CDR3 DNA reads TGCGCCAGCAGCCAAGAGCGCGGCGGGAACACAGATACGCAGTATTTT. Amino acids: CASSQERGGNTDTQYF.

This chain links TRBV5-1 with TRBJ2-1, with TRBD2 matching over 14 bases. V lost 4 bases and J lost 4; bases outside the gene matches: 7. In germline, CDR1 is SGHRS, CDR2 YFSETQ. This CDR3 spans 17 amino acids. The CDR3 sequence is CASSHGLAGGSYNEQFF. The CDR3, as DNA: TGCGCCAGCAGCCACGGACTAGCGGGAGGCTCTTACAATGAGCAGTTCTTC.